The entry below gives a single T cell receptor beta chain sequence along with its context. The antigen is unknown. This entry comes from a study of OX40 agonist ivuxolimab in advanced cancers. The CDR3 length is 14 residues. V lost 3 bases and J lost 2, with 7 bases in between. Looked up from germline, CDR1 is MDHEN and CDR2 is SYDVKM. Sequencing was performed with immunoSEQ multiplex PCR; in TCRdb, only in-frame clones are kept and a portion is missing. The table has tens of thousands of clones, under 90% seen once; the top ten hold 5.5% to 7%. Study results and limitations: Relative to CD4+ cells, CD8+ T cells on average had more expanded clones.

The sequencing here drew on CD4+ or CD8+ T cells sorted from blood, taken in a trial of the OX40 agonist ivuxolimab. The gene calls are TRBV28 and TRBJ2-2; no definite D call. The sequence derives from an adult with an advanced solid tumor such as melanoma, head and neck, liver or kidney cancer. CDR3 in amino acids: CASSFGSNTGELFF. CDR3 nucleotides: TGTGCCAGCAGTTTTGGGTCAAACACCGGGGAGCTGTTTTTT.